The rows below give T cell receptor beta chains drawn from one sample of a study of post-analysis software for immune sequencing data. TCRdb analysed the PCR reads with MiXCR anew, one entry per CDR3 protein. This sample has hundreds of thousands of distinct CDR3 sequences, with 25% to 30% found just once. Sequencing used blood. These receptors were obtained from a girl under 18 with multiple sclerosis. CDR3s include the opening cysteine and the closing phenylalanine or tryptophan. Each record gives: V gene, clone size, J gene, D gene, CDR3 protein, CDR3 DNA. D genes are given only for firm matches. Clone size, where shown, is once, few, many, or a class for clones that have expanded.

v_gene: TRBV7-8
abundance: NA
j_gene: TRBJ1-6
d_gene: NA
CDR3aa: CASSPQSLYNSPLHF
CDR3nt: TGTGCCAGCAGCCCTCAAAGCCTCTATAATTCACCCCTCCACTTT

v_gene: TRBV28
abundance: NA
j_gene: TRBJ1-2
d_gene: NA
CDR3aa: CATRPYRVNVAGYTF
CDR3nt: TGTGCCACCAGACCCTACCGCGTGAACGTAGCAGGCTACACCTTC

v_gene: TRBV12-3/TRBV12-4
abundance: few
j_gene: TRBJ2-1
d_gene: TRBD1
CDR3aa: CASSLRTGLNNEQFF
CDR3nt: TGTGCCAGCAGTCTCCGGACAGGTCTAAACAATGAGCAGTTCTTC

v_gene: TRBV20-1
abundance: NA
j_gene: TRBJ1-1
d_gene: NA
CDR3aa: CSASAAGRGSRTNTEAFF
CDR3nt: TGCAGTGCTAGTGCGGCAGGGAGGGGCTCCAGGACGAACACTGAAGCTTTCTTT

v_gene: TRBV29-1
abundance: few
j_gene: TRBJ1-1
d_gene: NA
CDR3aa: CSVGKASGEAFF
CDR3nt: TGCAGCGTTGGCAAGGCAAGCGGTGAAGCTTTCTTT

v_gene: TRBV5-1
abundance: NA
j_gene: TRBJ2-6
d_gene: NA
CDR3aa: CASSPQSTLTGANVLPF
CDR3nt: TGCGCCAGCAGCCCTCAGTCGACCCTGACTGGGGCCAACGTCCTGCCTTTC

v_gene: TRBV18
abundance: few
j_gene: TRBJ2-3
d_gene: NA
CDR3aa: CASSPDITDTQYF
CDR3nt: TGTGCCAGCTCACCGGACATCACAGATACGCAGTATTTT

v_gene: TRBV10-3
abundance: NA
j_gene: TRBJ1-1
d_gene: NA
CDR3aa: CAISDLGSPMNTEAFF
CDR3nt: TGTGCCATCAGTGATTTAGGCAGCCCCATGAACACTGAAGCTTTCTTT

v_gene: TRBV12-3/TRBV12-4
abundance: NA
j_gene: TRBJ1-5
d_gene: NA
CDR3aa: CASSLTAGQPQHF
CDR3nt: TGTGCCAGCAGTTTAACAGCTGGGCAGCCCCAGCATTTT

v_gene: TRBV4-3
abundance: few
j_gene: TRBJ1-2
d_gene: NA
CDR3aa: CASSPRRGNYGYTF
CDR3nt: TGCGCCAGCAGCCCACGGAGGGGGAACTATGGCTACACCTTC

v_gene: TRBV27
abundance: NA
j_gene: TRBJ1-2
d_gene: NA
CDR3aa: CASSSIRQGTDGYTF
CDR3nt: TGTGCCAGCAGTTCCATCCGCCAGGGAACAGATGGCTACACCTTC

v_gene: TRBV20-1
abundance: NA
j_gene: TRBJ2-5
d_gene: TRBD2
CDR3aa: CSARGTSVVKTQYF
CDR3nt: TGCAGTGCTAGAGGGACTAGCGTGGTAAAGACCCAGTACTTC

v_gene: TRBV12-5
abundance: NA
j_gene: TRBJ2-7
d_gene: TRBD1
CDR3aa: CASPRTDPRGHEQYF
CDR3nt: TGTGCTAGTCCCAGGACAGATCCCAGGGGGCACGAGCAGTACTTC

v_gene: TRBV5-1
abundance: NA
j_gene: TRBJ2-7
d_gene: TRBD2
CDR3aa: CASSIEAGGPYEQYF
CDR3nt: TGCGCCAGCAGTATAGAGGCGGGAGGACCCTACGAGCAGTACTTC

v_gene: TRBV6-6
abundance: NA
j_gene: TRBJ2-3
d_gene: NA
CDR3aa: CASSYETGAYTDTQYF
CDR3nt: TGTGCCAGCAGTTACGAGACGGGGGCTTACACAGATACGCAGTATTTT

v_gene: TRBV4-1
abundance: few
j_gene: TRBJ1-2
d_gene: NA
CDR3aa: CASSQVGLLEGYTF
CDR3nt: TGCGCCAGCAGCCAAGTGGGCCTCCTCGAGGGCTACACCTTC

v_gene: TRBV7-8
abundance: NA
j_gene: TRBJ2-1
d_gene: TRBD2
CDR3aa: CASSPHGLAGSYNEQFF
CDR3nt: TGTGCCAGCAGCCCCCATGGACTAGCGGGCTCCTACAATGAGCAGTTCTTC

v_gene: TRBV7-2
abundance: NA
j_gene: TRBJ2-7
d_gene: TRBD1
CDR3aa: CASSSRDRGLNEQYF
CDR3nt: TGTGCCAGCAGCTCCCGGGACAGGGGGCTCAACGAGCAGTACTTC

v_gene: TRBV10-3
abundance: few
j_gene: TRBJ1-2
d_gene: NA
CDR3aa: CASASGQNYGYTF
CDR3nt: TGTGCCTCCGCCTCGGGTCAGAATTATGGCTACACCTTC

v_gene: TRBV7-9
abundance: NA
j_gene: TRBJ1-2
d_gene: NA
CDR3aa: CASTALTVLYGYTF
CDR3nt: TGTGCCAGCACCGCGTTAACGGTCCTCTATGGCTACACCTTC

v_gene: TRBV7-9
abundance: once
j_gene: TRBJ2-3
d_gene: NA
CDR3aa: CASSSPQLLGDTQYF
CDR3nt: TGTGCCAGCAGCTCCCCCCAACTCTTGGGAGATACGCAGTATTTT

v_gene: TRBV4-3
abundance: few
j_gene: TRBJ2-3
d_gene: NA
CDR3aa: CASSPDPGDTQYF
CDR3nt: TGCGCCAGCAGCCCAGACCCTGGAGATACGCAGTATTTT

v_gene: TRBV27
abundance: few
j_gene: TRBJ2-3
d_gene: NA
CDR3aa: CASSFERSTDTQYF
CDR3nt: TGTGCCAGCAGTTTCGAGCGGAGCACAGATACGCAGTATTTT

v_gene: TRBV10-3
abundance: NA
j_gene: TRBJ1-5
d_gene: NA
CDR3aa: CAIRLREDQPQHF
CDR3nt: TGTGCCATCAGGCTCAGGGAGGATCAGCCCCAGCATTTT

v_gene: TRBV27
abundance: NA
j_gene: TRBJ2-1
d_gene: NA
CDR3aa: CASSLDAEDEQFF
CDR3nt: TGTGCCAGCAGCTTGGACGCGGAGGATGAGCAGTTCTTC

v_gene: TRBV7-2
abundance: once
j_gene: TRBJ2-7
d_gene: NA
CDR3aa: CASSTSVTSYEQYF
CDR3nt: TGTGCCAGCAGCACCTCCGTGACAAGCTACGAGCAGTACTTC

v_gene: TRBV4-3
abundance: NA
j_gene: TRBJ1-2
d_gene: NA
CDR3aa: CASSQGPGTYGYTF
CDR3nt: TGCGCCAGCAGCCAAGGCCCGGGTACCTATGGCTACACCTTC

v_gene: TRBV9
abundance: many
j_gene: TRBJ2-3
d_gene: TRBD2
CDR3aa: CASSDGTSGIGDTQYF
CDR3nt: TGTGCCAGCAGCGACGGGACTAGCGGGATCGGGGATACGCAGTATTTT

v_gene: TRBV12-3/TRBV12-4
abundance: NA
j_gene: TRBJ2-3
d_gene: TRBD2
CDR3aa: CVSSSSGRGTDTQYF
CDR3nt: TGTGTCAGCAGTAGTAGCGGGAGGGGCACAGATACGCAGTATTTT

v_gene: TRBV14
abundance: NA
j_gene: TRBJ2-5
d_gene: NA
CDR3aa: CASSQNVGGRETQYF
CDR3nt: TGTGCCAGCAGCCAAAACGTCGGGGGTAGAGAGACCCAGTACTTC

v_gene: TRBV6-2/TRBV6-3
abundance: NA
j_gene: TRBJ2-1
d_gene: TRBD2
CDR3aa: CAVRGEIYNEQFF
CDR3nt: TGTGCCGTCCGGGGGGAAATTTACAATGAGCAGTTCTTC

v_gene: TRBV27
abundance: NA
j_gene: TRBJ2-1
d_gene: NA
CDR3aa: CASRRVSYNEQFF
CDR3nt: TGTGCCAGCAGGAGGGTGAGTTACAATGAGCAGTTCTTC

v_gene: TRBV6-5
abundance: NA
j_gene: TRBJ1-1
d_gene: TRBD1
CDR3aa: CASSYSETGGTEAFF
CDR3nt: TGTGCCAGCAGTTACTCGGAGACAGGGGGCACTGAAGCTTTCTTT

v_gene: TRBV3-1
abundance: NA
j_gene: TRBJ2-7
d_gene: NA
CDR3aa: CASSQGPRSAYEQYF
CDR3nt: TGTGCCAGCAGCCAAGGGCCCCGGTCAGCCTACGAGCAGTACTTC

v_gene: TRBV6-2/TRBV6-3
abundance: NA
j_gene: TRBJ1-5
d_gene: NA
CDR3aa: CASSYSGLDQPQHF
CDR3nt: TGTGCCAGCAGTTACTCCGGGTTGGATCAGCCCCAGCATTTT

v_gene: TRBV4-1
abundance: NA
j_gene: TRBJ1-6
d_gene: NA
CDR3aa: CASSQPGSAGKPLHF
CDR3nt: TGCGCCAGCAGCCAACCGGGCTCCGCGGGGAAACCCCTCCACTTT

v_gene: TRBV7-2
abundance: NA
j_gene: TRBJ2-7
d_gene: NA
CDR3aa: CAGSLHGGTSYEQYF
CDR3nt: TGTGCCGGCAGCTTACACGGGGGAACCTCCTACGAGCAGTACTTC

v_gene: TRBV9
abundance: NA
j_gene: TRBJ2-5
d_gene: NA
CDR3aa: CASSSTAGRQETQYF
CDR3nt: TGTGCCAGCAGCTCCACCGCTGGACGGCAAGAGACCCAGTACTTC

v_gene: TRBV6-6
abundance: NA
j_gene: TRBJ1-3
d_gene: TRBD1
CDR3aa: CASSHPGQGKTGNTIYF
CDR3nt: TGTGCCAGCAGTCACCCTGGACAGGGGAAAACTGGAAACACCATATATTTT

v_gene: TRBV29-1
abundance: few
j_gene: TRBJ2-7
d_gene: NA
CDR3aa: CSVADKGYEQYF
CDR3nt: TGCAGCGTGGCCGACAAGGGGTACGAGCAGTACTTC